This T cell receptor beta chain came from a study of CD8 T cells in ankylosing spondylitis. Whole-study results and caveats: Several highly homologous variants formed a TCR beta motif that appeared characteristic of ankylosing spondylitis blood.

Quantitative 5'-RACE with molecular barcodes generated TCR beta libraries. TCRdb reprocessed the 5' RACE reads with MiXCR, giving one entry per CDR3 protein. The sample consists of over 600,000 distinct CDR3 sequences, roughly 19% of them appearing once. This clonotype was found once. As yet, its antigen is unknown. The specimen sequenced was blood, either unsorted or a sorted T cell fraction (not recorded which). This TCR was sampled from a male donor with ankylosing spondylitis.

In DNA form, the CDR3 reads TGCAGTGCGAAGGGGGGGGATTACACTGAAGCTTTCTTT. This gives the protein CSAKGGDYTEAFF. The chain links TRBV20-1 to TRBJ1-1, with D maybe TRBD1 (6 bases). V lost 6 bases, J lost 3 bases, and 14 bases lay in between. This CDR3 contains 13 residues. The V gene's germline CDR1 is DFQATT and CDR2 SNEGSKA (reference sequence).